Below are 16 T cell receptor beta chains sequenced from a single sample in a study of cytomegalovirus exposure and HLA in healthy donors. PCR employed 60 Vbeta and 13 Jbeta primers. The repertoire was sequenced with immunoSEQ multiplex PCR; TCRdb's copy has only in-frame clones and lacks some. The sample records under 200,000 clones, 84% being singletons. Material for sequencing was PBMCs. The receptors shown here come from a man aged 25 to 45 in good health and CMV-seronegative.

This clone appeared a single time. The V call is TRBV7-6, the J call TRBJ2-7, with 15 bases lining up with TRBD2. Germline V CDR1 and CDR2: SGHVS, FNYEAQ. CDR3 length equals 18 residues. With 3 bases clipped from V and 0 bases from J, the junction kept 6 bases outside the gene matches. The CDR3 sequence: CASSLGLAGGTSSYEQYF. CDR3 in DNA: TGTGCCAGCAGCTTGGGACTAGCGGGAGGCACGAGCTCCTACGAGCAGTACTTC.

V usage is TRBV6-5 and J usage is TRBJ2-3; 12 bases are shared with TRBD2. Per the germline V gene, CDR1 is MNHEY and CDR2 is SVGAGI. J was trimmed by 2 bases and V by 4 bases; bases with no gene match: 4. The CDR3 loop spans 16 amino acids. CDR3 amino acids: CASSSLAGGSTDTQYF. The CDR3 DNA is TGTGCCAGCAGTTCACTAGCGGGGGGCTCCACAGATACGCAGTATTTT.

This sequence joins TRBV28 and TRBJ1-4; TRBD1 is a possible D gene (5 bases). The V end lost 5 bases, the J end lost 0 bases, and 16 bases lay between the germline ends. The CDR3 is 17 amino acids. CDR1 MDHEN and CDR2 SYDVKM come from the germline V gene. The CDR3 bases are TGTGCCAGCAGTGGGAATCTCGTAGGGGCAACTAATGAAAAACTGTTTTTT. Translating gives CASSGNLVGATNEKLFF.

The chain employs TRBV6-1 and TRBJ2-7; 8 bases match TRBD1. The CDR3 has 16 amino acids. V shed 4 bases and J 0 bases; nucleotides not matched to a gene: 8. The germline V gene has CDR1 MNHNS and CDR2 SASEGT. This chain's CDR3 is CASSAVRDRLSYEQYF. The CDR3 nucleotides read TGTGCCAGCAGTGCCGTCCGGGACAGGCTCTCCTACGAGCAGTACTTC.

The CDR3 DNA reads TGTGCCAGTAGTATGTTTGGGACAGGGGCATATGGCTACACCTTC. Its translation is CASSMFGTGAYGYTF. This chain uses TRBV19 with TRBJ1-2; TRBD1 matches 10 bases. J was trimmed by 5 bases and V by 3 bases; bases with no gene match: 6. The CDR3 loop spans 15 amino acids. In germline, CDR1 is LNHDA, CDR2 SQIVND (reference sequence).

The J gene is TRBJ2-1, the V gene TRBV27, with 9 bases fitting TRBD2. This CDR3 region has 15 residues. V was pared by 1 base and J by 9 bases, with 7 bases of the junction left unmatched. The germline V gene encodes CDR1 MNHEY and CDR2 SMNVEV (reference sequence). CDR3 in DNA: TGTGCCAGCAGTTTATTAGCGGGGGCCCCCCGTGAGCAGTTCTTC. It yields the protein CASSLLAGAPREQFF.

This rearrangement joins TRBV27 to TRBJ1-1; maybe TRBD1 (6 bases). Germline assignment: CDR1 MNHEY and CDR2 SMNVEV (reference sequence). Between the trimmed V and J ends, which lost 4 bases and 6 bases, there was a span of 9 bases. This CDR3 region has 12 residues. CDR3 loop: CASSSRGSEAFF. The CDR3 DNA sequence: TGTGCCAGCAGTTCAAGGGGGTCTGAAGCTTTCTTT.

This clone has just a few counts. The chain links TRBV6-6 to TRBJ2-7; TRBD2 aligns across 10 bases. V lost 0 bases to trimming and J lost 7 bases; unmatched junction nucleotides: 6. The CDR3 extends over 15 amino acids. The germline CDR1 and CDR2 sequences are MNHNY and SVGAGI (reference sequence). CDR3 nucleotide sequence: TGTGCCAGCAGTTACTCCAGCGGGGGGGCCCGGGAGCAGTACTTC. Translating gives CASSYSSGGAREQYF.

This clone has only a few counts. The genes are TRBV18 and TRBJ1-1, with a tentative D call TRBD1 (5 bases). Trimming left V 3 bases short and J 3 bases short, with 14 bases between. The CDR3 is 15 amino acids. The germline gives CDR1 KGHSH, CDR2 LQKENI. CDR3 loop: CASSPSQEGYTEAFF. CDR3 DNA sequence: TGTGCCAGCTCACCCTCCCAGGAGGGGTACACTGAAGCTTTCTTT.

This sequence joins TRBV30 and TRBJ2-4; 13 nucleotides line up with TRBD2. The V gene's germline CDR1 is GTSNPN and CDR2 SVGIG (reference sequence). J was trimmed by 3 bases and V by 2 bases; bases with no gene match: 10. The CDR3 length is 18 residues. DNA of the CDR3: TGTGCCTGGAGTACTCATGGACTAGCGGGGGCCCTCAAAAACATTCAGTACTTC. As protein: CAWSTHGLAGALKNIQYF.

The rearrangement links TRBV7-2 to TRBJ1-2; D is perhaps TRBD1 (5 bases). The V gene lost 3 bases and the J gene lost 6 bases, with 17 bases spanning the gap. CDR1 is SGHTA and CDR2 is FQGNSA in the germline V gene. CDR3 length equals 15 residues. CDR3 nucleotide sequence: TGTGCCAGCAGCTTTGGAGCAGGGCCAAGAAATGGCTACACCTTC. Its translation is CASSFGAGPRNGYTF.

The gene calls are TRBV27 and TRBJ1-4; 10 bases are shared with TRBD1. Germline values: CDR1 MNHEY, CDR2 SMNVEV (reference sequence). The CDR3 spans 14 residues. V dropped 6 bases and J dropped 8; count of bases not matched to a gene: 6. CDR3 in amino acids: CASSRQGALEKLFF. The CDR3 DNA sequence: TGTGCCAGCAGCAGACAGGGGGCCTTAGAAAAACTGTTTTTT.

This clone came up a few times. The chain uses TRBV5-5 and TRBJ1-2; no clear D gene. The V gene lost 3 bases and the J gene lost 8 bases, with 14 bases spanning the gap. Germline CDR1 and CDR2: SGHKS and YYEKEE (reference sequence). CDR3 length: 13 amino acids. The CDR3 DNA reads TGTGCCAGCAGCTGGGAGTCGGCAGGCGGCTACACCTTC. Encoded protein: CASSWESAGGYTF.

This clone was observed a single time. The V gene is TRBV18, the J gene TRBJ1-2; D may be TRBD1 (6 bases). The CDR3 has 17 amino acids. Between the trimmed V and J ends, which lost 3 bases and 4 bases, there was a span of 21 bases. Germline assignment: CDR1 KGHSH and CDR2 LQKENI. CDR3 nucleotide sequence: TGTGCCAGCTCACCGATTAGAACCGTGCAGGGGCCCTATGGCTACACCTTC. Translated: CASSPIRTVQGPYGYTF.

The chain links TRBV4-1 to TRBJ1-2, with D uncertain. Germline values: CDR1 MGHRA, CDR2 YSYEKL. The CDR3 consists of 14 residues. V was cut by 0 bases and J by 4 bases, with 9 bases left in between. The CDR3 DNA is TGCGCCAGCAGCCAAGAGAGGAGAGGCTATGGCTACACCTTC. Its translation is CASSQERRGYGYTF.

This clone appeared once. V usage is TRBV5-1 and J usage is TRBJ2-5; the match to TRBD2 covers 12 bases. CDR3 length: 16 amino acids. CDR1 is SGHRS and CDR2 is YFSETQ in the germline V gene. V dropped 1 base and J dropped 2; count of bases not matched to a gene: 3. CDR3 in amino acids: CASSLSSGGVQETQYF. CDR3 in DNA: TGCGCCAGCAGCTTGTCTAGCGGGGGGGTACAAGAGACCCAGTACTTC.